Here is one TCR beta chain with its context. What it recognizes is unknown. This entry is derived from a study of T cell responses to AZD1222 COVID-19 vaccine. Only in-frame clones appear in the TCRdb table, and some are missing; sequencing was by immunoSEQ multiplex PCR. Here the sample spans about 150,000 clones, almost 85% being singletons. Regarding the study as a whole: The sample set comprised mostly white British donors with more females, and clonal diversity was possibly underestimated.

Here the sequenced sample was peripheral blood, taken 28 days after the second dose of the MenACWY control vaccine. The receptor's source is an adult who received the MenACWY meningococcal vaccine as a control.

The CDR3 here is CASSSRGQVMETQYF. The CDR3 bases are TGTGCCAGCAGCTCTCGAGGGCAAGTCATGGAGACCCAGTACTTC. The chain recombines TRBV11-3 with TRBJ2-5, with a possible D match to TRBD2 (5 bases). This CDR3 spans 15 amino acids. Germline V gene lookup returns CDR1 SGHNT and CDR2 YENEEA. Trimming left V 4 bases short and J 5 bases short, with 17 bases between.